This T cell receptor beta chain is from a study of shared clonotypes between healthy human individuals. Study at large: CD4 naive and memory got three plates each, CD8 naive two, CD8 memory one. Points from the study as a whole: Unshared clonotypes carried lower generation probabilities than those common to all four donors.

At least ten counts were recorded for this clone. Its antigen remains unknown. Germline V gene lookup returns CDR1 SGHVS and CDR2 FQNEAQ. CDR3 length equals 13 residues. Deletions cut 5 bases from V and 3 bases from J, with 11 bases between. Those who donated were healthy HIV-negative adults, with no recent acute infections or vaccinations reported. Negatively enriched CD4+ T cells were divided by CD45RA into naive and memory. Method: immunoSEQ multiplex PCR; TCRdb's copy keeps in-frame clones and lacks some. In the table there are around 1,000,000 clones, around three quarters of which are singletons.

The chain has TRBV7-8 and TRBJ2-7, with D maybe TRBD2 (5 bases). Sequenced input: memory CD4+ T cells from PBMCs. The sample's subset: CD45RA-negative fraction. The TCR originated in a young man in good health. Some clones in this sample may be carry-over from other donors' samples. The CDR3 DNA follows: TGTGCCAGCAGCCCAAGCCGGGACTACGAGCAGTACTTC. Its translation is CASSPSRDYEQYF.